Listed here is a single T cell receptor beta chain. Its antigen is unknown. Time point meaning: persistent/refractory GD, antithyroid drugs over 5 years with positive TRAb. RNA isolated from PBMCs was used to make the TCR library. A peripheral blood sample, 7 to 9 milliliters in volume, was drawn into EDTA tubes. The entry originates in a study of regulatory T cells in long-lasting Graves disease. General study points: Persistent disease preferred TRBV28, TRBJ1-2 and TRBJ2-5; new disease, TRBV20-1 and TRBJ2-1.

Building of the TCR beta libraries involved iRepertoire HTBI primers and Arm-PCR of CDR3 regions. MiXCR, run by TCRdb on the multiplex PCR reads, gives a single entry per CDR3 protein. The data show some 420,000 distinct CDR3 sequences, approximately 22% seen once. The CDR3 is made up of 14 amino acids. The junction had 5 bases not matched to a gene; V was cut back by 8 bases and J by 3 bases. Germline V CDR1 and CDR2: DFQATT, SNEGSKA (reference sequence). This sequence was found in a female donor with Graves disease. This specimen was peripheral blood mononuclear cells (PBMCs), taken when the disease was refractory, from a patient treated with antithyroid drugs. This chain links TRBV20-1 with TRBJ2-2; TRBD2 matches 11 bases. The CDR3 DNA follows: TGCAGTTGTAGACTAGCGGGACACACCGGGGAGCTGTTTTTT. Protein sequence: CSCRLAGHTGELFF.